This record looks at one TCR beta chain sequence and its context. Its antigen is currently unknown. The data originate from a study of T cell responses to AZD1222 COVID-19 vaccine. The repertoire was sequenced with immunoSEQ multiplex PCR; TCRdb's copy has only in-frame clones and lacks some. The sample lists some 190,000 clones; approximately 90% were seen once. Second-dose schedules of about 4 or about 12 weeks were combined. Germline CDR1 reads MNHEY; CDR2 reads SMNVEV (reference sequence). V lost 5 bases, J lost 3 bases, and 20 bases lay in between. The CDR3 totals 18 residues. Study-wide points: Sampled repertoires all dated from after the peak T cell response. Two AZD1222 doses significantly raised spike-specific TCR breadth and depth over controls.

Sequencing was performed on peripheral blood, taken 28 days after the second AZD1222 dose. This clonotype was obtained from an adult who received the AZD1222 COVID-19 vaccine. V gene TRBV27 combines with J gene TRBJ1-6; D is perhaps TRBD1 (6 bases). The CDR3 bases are TGTGCCAGCAGTCAACCCCGGAGAGGGGGATACTATAATTCACCCCTCCACTTT. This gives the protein CASSQPRRGGYYNSPLHF.